This T cell receptor (beta chain) was obtained from a study of cytomegalovirus exposure and HLA in healthy donors. Study summary: An analysis done earlier identified more than 100 million unique TCR beta sequences from around 180 million T cells.

Trimming cost V 6 bases and J 2 bases; bases outside gene matches: 6. The CDR3 has 14 amino acids. Germline loops: CDR1 MNHEY, CDR2 SMNVEV (reference sequence). The PCR had 60 Vbeta and 13 Jbeta primers. Here immunoSEQ multiplex PCR was the method, and the copy in TCRdb shows in-frame clones only, minus some. This sample has approximately 140,000 clones; about three quarters occur once, and the top ten carry approximately 15%. The TCR sequence derives from a human donor in good health. Sequencing input: PBMCs. The chain carries TRBV27 and TRBJ2-7; 8 bases are a match to TRBD1. The CDR3 protein is CASRTGAIPYEQYF. The DNA of the CDR3 is TGTGCCAGCAGGACAGGGGCGATTCCCTACGAGCAGTACTTC.